One TCR beta chain is described in this entry. The data belong to a study of blood T cell repertoires in COVID-19. Study background: T cells, B-cell-depleted T cells, or PBMCs provided the cDNA or gDNA that served as material.

Original analysis: Quantification of nucleated cells was approximated via reference gene primer amplification. This table comes from immunoSEQ multiplex PCR, and its TCRdb copy is limited to in-frame clones, with some not included. That table is the source of V, J and clone size, and D and trimming were worked out from the DNA. In the table there are under 300,000 clones, about 88% of which are singletons. Germline lookup yields CDR1 KGHSH and CDR2 LQKENI. The CDR3 contains 13 residues. Trimming took 1 base from V and 7 from J, leaving 8 bases between them. Membership in each cohort depended on participant-reported clinical history.

The sequencing input was PBMCs or T cells enriched from blood (not recorded which). V gene TRBV18 combines with J gene TRBJ2-1; D perhaps matches TRBD2 (5 bases). The source of this sequence is a woman between 50 and 59 years old who had recovered from COVID-19. The CDR3 DNA is TGTGCCAGCTCACCACGGACTCCTAATGAGCAGTTCTTC. Amino acid sequence: CASSPRTPNEQFF.